The 17 T cell receptor beta chains below were found in one sample sequenced in a study of shared clonotypes between healthy human individuals. TCRdb's copy holds only in-frame clones and misses some; the assay was immunoSEQ multiplex PCR. The data contain about 1.1 million clones, about four fifths of them singletons. The sample taken for sequencing was memory CD4+ T cells from PBMCs. The sample's subset: CD45RA-negative fraction. These receptor sequences come from a man between 18 and 35 years old in good health. Some clones in this sample may be carry-over from other donors' samples.

A few counts support this clone. A read error is possible here, since a much larger clone lies one base away. The chain recombines TRBV30 with TRBJ1-2; possibly TRBD1 for D (6 bases). V was cut by 2 bases and J by 5 bases, with 15 bases left in between. The CDR3 spans 14 residues. CDR1 and CDR2 (germline): GTSNPN, SVGIG (reference sequence). In nucleotides, the CDR3 is TGTGCCTGGAGTCAAGGGGGTGCACTTTATGGCTACACCTTC. It yields the protein CAWSQGGALYGYTF. Combining the CDR3 with reference TRBV30 and TRBJ1-2 gives the whole variable domain SQTIHQWPATLVQPVGSPLSLECTVEGTSNPNLYWYRQAAGRGLQLLFYSVGIGQISSEVPQNLSASRPQDRQFILSSKKLLLSDSGFYLCAWSQGGALYGYTFGSGTRLTVV.

The CDR3 DNA is TGTGCCAGCGGTCGGAGCGGGGACACCGGGGAGCTGTTTTTT. The encoded protein is CASGRSGDTGELFF. The genes are TRBV6-1 and TRBJ2-2; 7 bases fit TRBD2. After removal of 8 bases from V and 3 bases from J, the junction contained 6 bases not matched to a gene. The CDR3 is 14 residues long. CDR1 and CDR2 from the germline V gene are MNHNS and SASEGT.

The V and J genes are TRBV7-3 and TRBJ2-7, with unresolved D. Per germline, CDR1 SGHTA and CDR2 FQGTGA. V was cut by 5 bases and J by 3 bases, with 17 bases left in between. The CDR3 has 15 amino acids. CDR3 nucleotide sequence: TGTGCCAGCAGCAAGTTGACGCTTGGTCACTACGAGCAGTACTTC. Its protein is CASSKLTLGHYEQYF.

The chain recombines TRBV6-4 with TRBJ1-2, with D unclear. Trimming left V 6 bases short and J 5 bases short, with 16 bases between. This CDR3 is built from 14 residues. The germline V gene has CDR1 MRHNA and CDR2 SNTAGT. For the CDR3, the DNA is TGTGCCAGCAGCCCTGGGCGTTTAGGGTATGGCTACACCTTC. As protein: CASSPGRLGYGYTF.

V is TRBV27 and J is TRBJ2-5; tentatively, D is TRBD1 (5 bases). The V gene's germline CDR1 is MNHEY and CDR2 SMNVEV (reference sequence). Trimming left V 5 bases short and J 5 bases short, with 30 bases between. CDR3 length: 19 amino acids. CDR3 region: CASSPLGAVGANKWETQYF. The CDR3 nucleotides read TGTGCCAGCAGTCCCTTAGGGGCCGTAGGAGCGAATAAGTGGGAGACCCAGTACTTC.

This clone was counted a few times. This chain links TRBV5-6 with TRBJ1-4, with D unresolved. The CDR3 is 14 residues long. V dropped 3 bases and J dropped 1 base, with 7 bases sitting between them. Germline loops: CDR1 SGHDT, CDR2 YYEEEE. Here the CDR3 DNA reads TGTGCCAGCAGCTGGGCCGGAACTAATGAAAAACTGTTTTTT. This translates into CASSWAGTNEKLFF.

The chain recombines TRBV28 with TRBJ1-2; D is undetermined. This CDR3 has 14 amino acids. Trimming stripped 6 bases from V and 5 bases from J, with 16 bases between. CDR1 MDHEN and CDR2 SYDVKM come from the germline V gene. The CDR3: CASRQSFPAYGYTF. The CDR3 DNA reads as TGTGCCAGCAGGCAATCTTTCCCCGCTTATGGCTACACCTTC.

The V call is TRBV11-1, the J call TRBJ2-3; D unresolved. Trimming pared 3 bases from V and 0 bases from J, leaving 13 bases between. This CDR3 has 16 residues. The germline V gene has CDR1 SGHAT and CDR2 FQDESV (reference sequence). The CDR3 reads CASSFNSGTSTDTQYF. The CDR3 DNA follows: TGTGCCAGCAGCTTTAATTCAGGCACTAGCACAGATACGCAGTATTTT.

The chain is built from TRBV28 and TRBJ2-7, with TRBD1 matching 9 bases. The CDR3 has 16 residues. Germline CDR1 reads MDHEN; CDR2 reads SYDVKM. Losses at the gene ends were 7 bases for V and 6 bases for J; bases not matched to a gene: 16. CDR3 bases: TGTGCCAGCAAATACCTACTATCGACAGGGGGAGGCGAGCAGTACTTC. This gives the protein CASKYLLSTGGGEQYF.

This clone was seen a single time. V usage is TRBV13 and J usage is TRBJ1-1, with a possible D match to TRBD1 (5 bases). Germline lookup yields CDR1 PRHDT and CDR2 FYEKMQ (reference sequence). Trimming removed 2 bases from V and 2 bases from J, with 27 bases in between. This CDR3 comprises 20 residues. The CDR3 sequence: CASSLIGWNSKLQVNTEAFF. The CDR3 coding sequence is TGTGCCAGCAGCTTAATAGGTTGGAACAGCAAGTTACAGGTCAACACTGAAGCTTTCTTT.

The J gene is TRBJ2-7, the V gene TRBV29-1; D is possibly TRBD1 (6 bases). V gave up 3 bases and J gave up 3 bases, with 12 bases separating them. This CDR3 is 13 amino acids long. Germline CDR1 SQVTM, CDR2 ANQGSEA. This chain's CDR3 is CSVEGNRDYEQYF. CDR3 in DNA: TGCAGCGTTGAGGGCAACAGGGACTACGAGCAGTACTTC.

Notes on this clone: Distinct nucleotide sequences in the sample also encode this CDR3. The chain uses TRBV29-1 and TRBJ2-1, with D possibly TRBD1 on 5 matching bases. V was shortened by 6 bases and J by 1 base, with 7 bases between the two germline ends. Germline lookup yields CDR1 SQVTM and CDR2 ANQGSEA. The CDR3 contains 12 residues. The CDR3 loop is CSVKGSYNEQFF. The CDR3, as DNA: TGCAGCGTGAAGGGGTCCTACAATGAGCAGTTCTTC.

This clone was found once. The V and J genes are TRBV5-1 and TRBJ2-1; D is possibly TRBD2 (6 bases). The CDR3 spans 15 residues. Trimming cost V 7 bases and J 1 base, with 15 bases left between them. Germline CDR1 SGHRS, CDR2 YFSETQ. CDR3 nucleotides: TGCGCCAGCGGGGGGACCGGGACTTCCTACAATGAGCAGTTCTTC. Translating it yields CASGGTGTSYNEQFF.

J is TRBJ2-3 and V is TRBV5-1; D might be TRBD1 (5 bases). Trimming took 0 bases from V and 4 from J, leaving 15 bases between them. Germline lookup yields CDR1 SGHRS and CDR2 YFSETQ. CDR3 length: 16 residues. CDR3 loop: CASSLGSLGLADTQYF. The CDR3 coding sequence is TGCGCCAGCAGCTTGGGGTCACTGGGGCTGGCAGATACGCAGTATTTT. The whole variable domain, remainder taken from reference TRBV5-1 and TRBJ2-3, is KAGVTQTPRYLIKTRGQQVTLSCSPISGHRSVSWYQQTPGQGLQFLFEYFSETQRNKGNFPGRFSGRQFSNSRSEMNVSTLELGDSALYLCASSLGSLGLADTQYFGPGTRLTVL.

The chain employs TRBV10-3 and TRBJ2-1; D is uncertain. This CDR3 region has 15 residues. Germline V lookup: CDR1 ENHRY, CDR2 SYGVKD. V shed 2 bases and J shed 6 bases, with 14 bases lying between them. CDR3 in amino acids: CAISEPTRHGNEQFF. CDR3 nucleotide sequence: TGTGCCATCAGTGAGCCGACCCGACACGGCAATGAGCAGTTCTTC.

Only a few counts were recorded for this clone. This chain uses TRBV10-3 with TRBJ2-7, with TRBD1 matching over 7 bases. V shed 10 bases and J 3 bases; nucleotides not matched to a gene: 9. Germline V CDR1 and CDR2: ENHRY, SYGVKD. This CDR3 has 13 amino acids. CDR3 in DNA: TGTGCCACCGGGACAGCAAAGGGCTACGAGCAGTACTTC. It yields the protein CATGTAKGYEQYF.

The count of this clone is one. Other nucleotide sequences from this sample produce the same CDR3. This rearrangement joins TRBV5-1 to TRBJ1-1; D might be TRBD1 (6 bases). V was shortened by 7 bases and J by 0 bases, with 10 bases between the two germline ends. CDR1 is SGHRS and CDR2 is YFSETQ in the germline V gene. The CDR3 extends over 13 amino acids. CDR3 sequence (DNA): TGCGCCAGCCGGGGGCAGATGAACACTGAAGCTTTCTTT. Protein product: CASRGQMNTEAFF.